Listed here is a single TCR beta chain. The sample comes from a study of blood T cell repertoires in COVID-19. The wider study: Samples representing acute and convalescent COVID-19 were sourced from the United States, Italy and Spain. Sample material is recorded as cDNA or gDNA derived from T cells, B-cell-depleted T cells, or PBMCs.

Germline assignment: CDR1 LGHDT and CDR2 YNNKEL (reference sequence). The V gene end was trimmed by 4 bases and the J gene end by 11 bases; junction bases not matched to a gene: 12. The CDR3 sequence is 14 residues long. Original processing methods: Amplification from reference gene primers served as the basis for estimated nucleated cell counts. Repertoires were generated with immunoSEQ multiplex PCR, while TCRdb's copy carries only in-frame clones and drops some. V, J and clone size are taken as reported in that table, and D and trimming were inferred from the DNA itself. In the table there are roughly 87,000 clones, around 82% of which are singletons.

Sequencing was carried out using peripheral blood. The chain joins TRBV3-1 (or the pseudogene TRBV3-2) to TRBJ1-1; 8 nucleotides agree with TRBD1. The source is a woman older than 75 with COVID-19, enrolled during active disease. CDR3 amino acids: CASSPKAQGVPAFF. The CDR3 coding sequence is TGTGCCAGCAGCCCTAAGGCACAGGGGGTCCCGGCTTTCTTT.